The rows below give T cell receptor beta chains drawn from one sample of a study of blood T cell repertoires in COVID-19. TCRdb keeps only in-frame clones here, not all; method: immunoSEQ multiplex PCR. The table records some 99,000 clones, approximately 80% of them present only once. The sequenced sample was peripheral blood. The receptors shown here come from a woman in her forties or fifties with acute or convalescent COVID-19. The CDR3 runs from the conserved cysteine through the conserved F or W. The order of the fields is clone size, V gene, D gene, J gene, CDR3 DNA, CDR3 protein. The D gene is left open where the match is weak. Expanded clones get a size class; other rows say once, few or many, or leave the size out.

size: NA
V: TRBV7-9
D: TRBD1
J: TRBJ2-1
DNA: TGTGCCAGCAGCATTGGGGACAGGGAAGGCGATGAGCAGTTCTTC
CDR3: CASSIGDREGDEQFF

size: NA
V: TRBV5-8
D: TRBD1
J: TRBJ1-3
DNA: TGTGCCAGCAGCTTCCGGGACAGGGGTTTTCCCGCCGAGGACACCATATATTTT
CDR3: CASSFRDRGFPAEDTIYF

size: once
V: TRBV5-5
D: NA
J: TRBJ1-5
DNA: TGTGCCAGCAGCCGAGACAGGTTCAACCAGCCCCAGCATTTT
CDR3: CASSRDRFNQPQHF

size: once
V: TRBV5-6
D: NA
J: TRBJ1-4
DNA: TGTGCCAGCAGCCTCAGGGGCCTTAATGAAAAACTGTTTTTT
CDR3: CASSLRGLNEKLFF

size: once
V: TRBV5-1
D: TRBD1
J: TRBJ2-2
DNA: TGCGCCAGCAGCCACGGACAGGGGGCGCCCACCGGGGAGCTGTTTTTT
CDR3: CASSHGQGAPTGELFF

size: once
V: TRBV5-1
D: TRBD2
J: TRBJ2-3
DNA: TGCGCCAGCAGCCTACCGGGACTACCCTCCTCCGATACGCAGTATTTT
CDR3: CASSLPGLPSSDTQYF

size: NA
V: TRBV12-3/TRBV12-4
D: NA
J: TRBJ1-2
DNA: TGTGCCAGCAGATTATCGGCGGACTATGGCTACACCTTC
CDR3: CASRLSADYGYTF

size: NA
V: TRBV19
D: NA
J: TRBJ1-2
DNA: TGTGCCAGTAGTATACGATCCTATTATGGCTACACCTTC
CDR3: CASSIRSYYGYTF

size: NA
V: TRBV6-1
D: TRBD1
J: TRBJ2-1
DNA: TGTGCCAGCAGTGACAGGGGGCGACTCCTGGGGAATGAGCAGTTCTTC
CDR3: CASSDRGRLLGNEQFF

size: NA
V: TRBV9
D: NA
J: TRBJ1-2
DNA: TGTGCCAGCAGCGTAGCGGGAAACTATGGCTACACCTTC
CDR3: CASSVAGNYGYTF

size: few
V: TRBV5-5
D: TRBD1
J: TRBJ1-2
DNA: TGTGCCAGCAGCTTGCAGGGGGGATATGGCTACACCTTC
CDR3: CASSLQGGYGYTF

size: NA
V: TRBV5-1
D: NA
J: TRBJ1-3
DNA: TGCGCCAGCAGCCCTGGGCCCTTTACTGGAACCATATATTTT
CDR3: CASSPGPFTGTIYF

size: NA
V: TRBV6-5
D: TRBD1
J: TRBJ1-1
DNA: TGTGCCAGCAGTTGCTTCCGGGACAGGCCCACTGAAGCTTTCTTT
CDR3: CASSCFRDRPTEAFF

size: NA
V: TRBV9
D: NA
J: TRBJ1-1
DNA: TGTGCCAGCAGCGTAGCTTTAGGTAACAGAGTGAACACTGAAGCTTTCTTT
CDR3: CASSVALGNRVNTEAFF

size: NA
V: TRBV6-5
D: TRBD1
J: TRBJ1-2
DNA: TGTGCCAGCAGTTACTCGGGGCACAGGGGAAACTATGGCTACACCTTC
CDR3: CASSYSGHRGNYGYTF

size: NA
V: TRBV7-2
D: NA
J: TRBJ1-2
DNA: TGTGCCAGCAGCCCTAAAACAGGGCCCTATGGCTACACCTTC
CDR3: CASSPKTGPYGYTF

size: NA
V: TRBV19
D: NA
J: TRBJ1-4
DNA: TGTGCCAGTAGGACCCGGCAGGGGAGTGGGATTGAAAAACTGTTTTTT
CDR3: CASRTRQGSGIEKLFF

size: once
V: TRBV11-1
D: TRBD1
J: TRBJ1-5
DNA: TGTGCCAGCAGCAAGGACAGGGGACAGCCCCAGCATTTT
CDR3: CASSKDRGQPQHF

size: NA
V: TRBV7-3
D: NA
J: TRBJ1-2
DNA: TGTGCCAGCAGCTTAGATTCGACAGGTTCCGGTGGCTACACCTTC
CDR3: CASSLDSTGSGGYTF

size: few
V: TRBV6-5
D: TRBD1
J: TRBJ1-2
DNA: TGTGCCAGCAGTCGGTCTGGACAGGGGGGCTATGGCTACACCTTC
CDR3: CASSRSGQGGYGYTF

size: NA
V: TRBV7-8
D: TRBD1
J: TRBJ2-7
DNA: TGTGCCAGCACCGATTCCCGGGACAGGGACGACGAGCAGTACTTC
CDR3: CASTDSRDRDDEQYF

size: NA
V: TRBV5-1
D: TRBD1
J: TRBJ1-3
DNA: TGCGCCAGCAGCTTGGAAACAGGGGGTCTTGGAAACACCATATATTTT
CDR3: CASSLETGGLGNTIYF

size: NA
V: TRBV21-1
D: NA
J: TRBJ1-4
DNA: TGTGCCAGCAGCAAAACCAACCCCAGGGTTACTAATGAAAAACTGTTTTTT
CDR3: CASSKTNPRVTNEKLFF

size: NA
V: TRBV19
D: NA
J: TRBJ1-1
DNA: TGTGCCAGTAGTAATACCCCCGGCGGCAATGAAGCTTTCTTT
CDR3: CASSNTPGGNEAFF

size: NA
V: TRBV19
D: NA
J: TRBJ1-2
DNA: TGTGCCAGTAGTATAGTGGCAGGAACGTATGGCTACACCTTC
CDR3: CASSIVAGTYGYTF

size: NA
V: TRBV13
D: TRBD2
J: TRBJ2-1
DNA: TGTGCCAGCAGCCGACTAGCGGGGGTCTTGGGTGAGCAGTTCTTC
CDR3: CASSRLAGVLGEQFF

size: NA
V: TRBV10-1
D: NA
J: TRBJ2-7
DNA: TGCGCCAGCAGTGAGTCGACTTACGAGCAGTACTTC
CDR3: CASSESTYEQYF

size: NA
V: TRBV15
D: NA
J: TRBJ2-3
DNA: TGTGCCACCAGTAGCCCCATCGGTTTTAGCACAGATACGCAGTATTTT
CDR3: CATSSPIGFSTDTQYF

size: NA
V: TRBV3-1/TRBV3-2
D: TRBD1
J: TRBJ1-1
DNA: TGTGCCAGCAGCCTCGTCCCGGGACAGGGGCCGAACACTGAAGCTTTCTTT
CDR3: CASSLVPGQGPNTEAFF

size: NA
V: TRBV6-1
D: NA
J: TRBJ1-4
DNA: TGTGCCAGCAGTGAAGGTGGGGGCGCATTTGAAAAACTGTTTTTT
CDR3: CASSEGGGAFEKLFF

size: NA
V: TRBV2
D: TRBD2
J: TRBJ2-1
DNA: TGTGCCAGCAGTGGGAGAGCGGGGCGTATCAATGAGCAGTTCTTC
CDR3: CASSGRAGRINEQFF

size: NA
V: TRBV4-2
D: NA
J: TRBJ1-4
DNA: TGTGCCAGCAGCCCCCGCGGGGGGAATAATGAAAAACTGTTTTTT
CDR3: CASSPRGGNNEKLFF

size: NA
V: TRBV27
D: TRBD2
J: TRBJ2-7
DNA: TGTGCCAGCAGCCGGGGAGGGGAGGTGGAGCAGTACTTC
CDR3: CASSRGGEVEQYF

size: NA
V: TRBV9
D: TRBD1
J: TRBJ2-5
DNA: TGTGCCAGCAGCCCCGGACAGGGGTATTTGGAGACCCAGTACTTC
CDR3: CASSPGQGYLETQYF

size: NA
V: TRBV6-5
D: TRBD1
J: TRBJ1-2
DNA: TGTGCCAGCAGACCCTGGACAGGGGGCATGTATGGCTACACCTTC
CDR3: CASRPWTGGMYGYTF

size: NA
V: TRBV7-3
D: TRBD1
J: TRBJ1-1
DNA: TGTGCCAGCAGCCCGGACAGGGCCGGAGGGAACACTGAAGCTTTCTTT
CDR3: CASSPDRAGGNTEAFF

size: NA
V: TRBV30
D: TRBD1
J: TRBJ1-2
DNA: TGTGCCTGGAGTCCAGACAGGGCTTACTATGGCTACACCTTC
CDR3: CAWSPDRAYYGYTF

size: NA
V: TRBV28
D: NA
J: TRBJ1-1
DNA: TGTGCCAGCAGTCTCCCGGGAGGGACGAACACTGAAGCTTTCTTT
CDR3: CASSLPGGTNTEAFF